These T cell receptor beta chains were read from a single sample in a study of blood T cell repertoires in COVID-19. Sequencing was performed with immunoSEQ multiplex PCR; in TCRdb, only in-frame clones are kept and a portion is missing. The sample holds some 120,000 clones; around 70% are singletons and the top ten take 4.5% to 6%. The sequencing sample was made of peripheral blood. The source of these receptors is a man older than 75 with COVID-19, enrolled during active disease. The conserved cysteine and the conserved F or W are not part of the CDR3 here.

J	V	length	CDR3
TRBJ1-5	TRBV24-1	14	ATSDRDRDVDQPQH
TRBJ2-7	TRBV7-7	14	ASSQPTGVPTYEQY
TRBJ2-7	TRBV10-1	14	ASTSDRPTFSYEQY
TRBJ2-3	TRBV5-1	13	ASSSGDRTTDTQY
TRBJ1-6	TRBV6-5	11	ASRIRETSPLH
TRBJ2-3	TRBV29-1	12	GSSGQRGTDTQY
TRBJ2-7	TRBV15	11	ATSRDRDYEQY
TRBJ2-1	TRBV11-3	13	ASSSGLGSYNEQF
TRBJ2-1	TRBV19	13	ASSILEAGDNEQF
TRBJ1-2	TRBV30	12	AWSVTGGGYGYT
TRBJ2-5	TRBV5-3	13	ARSRVREVQETQY
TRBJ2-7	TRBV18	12	ASSPSGSAYEQY
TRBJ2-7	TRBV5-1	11	ASSTTGGGEQY
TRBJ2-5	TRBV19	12	ASSMGGAQETQY
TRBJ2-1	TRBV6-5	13	ASSPGLAGGNEQF
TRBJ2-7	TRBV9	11	ASSVAHNYEQY
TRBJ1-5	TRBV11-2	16	ASSPGTGSGLGNQPQH
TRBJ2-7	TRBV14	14	ASSLCGGGGSYEQY